This T cell receptor beta chain was obtained from a study of OX40 agonist ivuxolimab in advanced cancers. About the study: Eligibility rules accepted prior anti-PD-1, anti-PD-L1 or anti-CTLA-4 therapy, and around 44% had some. There were three patients with partial responses, one having hepatocellular carcinoma and two cutaneous melanoma.

In regard to this clone: Its antigen remains unknown.

TCRdb's copy holds only in-frame clones and misses some; the assay was immunoSEQ multiplex PCR. The table lists some 75,000 clones, roughly 84% of them singletons, with approximately 2% in the top ten. Study observations and caveats: By week 6 at 0.1 to 3.0 mg/kg, blood CD4+ and CD8+ T cells had expanded clonally.

This sequence originates from an adult with an advanced solid tumor such as melanoma, head and neck, liver or kidney cancer. The material sequenced was CD4+ or CD8+ T cells sorted from blood, taken in a trial of the OX40 agonist ivuxolimab.

Here the CDR3 DNA reads TGTGCCAGCAGCAAACCTGGTACAGGGGGCAGTGAAAAACTGTTTTTT. This codes for CASSKPGTGGSEKLFF. V and J are TRBV5-4 and TRBJ1-4; 9 bases fit TRBD1. Trimming cost V 4 bases and J 7 bases; bases outside gene matches: 11. The CDR3 has 16 residues. Per germline, CDR1 SGHNT and CDR2 YYREEE (reference sequence).